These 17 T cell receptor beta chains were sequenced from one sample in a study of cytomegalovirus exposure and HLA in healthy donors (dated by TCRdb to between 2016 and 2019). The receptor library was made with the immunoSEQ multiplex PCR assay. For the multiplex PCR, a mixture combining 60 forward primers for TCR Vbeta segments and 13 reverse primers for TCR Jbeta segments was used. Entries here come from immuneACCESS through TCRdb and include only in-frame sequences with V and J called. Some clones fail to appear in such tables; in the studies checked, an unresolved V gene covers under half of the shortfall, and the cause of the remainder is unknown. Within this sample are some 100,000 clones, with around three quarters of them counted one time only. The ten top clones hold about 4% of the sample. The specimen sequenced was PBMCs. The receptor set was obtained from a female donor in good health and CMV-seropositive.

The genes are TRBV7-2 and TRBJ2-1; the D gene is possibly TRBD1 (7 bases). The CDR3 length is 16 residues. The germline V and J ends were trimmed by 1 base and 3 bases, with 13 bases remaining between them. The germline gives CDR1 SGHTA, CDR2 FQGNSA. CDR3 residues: CASSLDNRGLYNEQFF. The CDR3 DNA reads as TGTGCCAGCAGCTTAGATAACAGGGGACTCTACAATGAGCAGTTCTTC.

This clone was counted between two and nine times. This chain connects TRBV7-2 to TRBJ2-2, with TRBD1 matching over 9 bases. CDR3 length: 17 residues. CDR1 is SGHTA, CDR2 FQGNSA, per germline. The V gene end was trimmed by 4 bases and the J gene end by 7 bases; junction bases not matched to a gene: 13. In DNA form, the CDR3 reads TGTGCCAGCAGCTCGCGTCCCGGGACAGGGCTAGGCGGGGAGCTGTTTTTT. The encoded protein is CASSSRPGTGLGGELFF.

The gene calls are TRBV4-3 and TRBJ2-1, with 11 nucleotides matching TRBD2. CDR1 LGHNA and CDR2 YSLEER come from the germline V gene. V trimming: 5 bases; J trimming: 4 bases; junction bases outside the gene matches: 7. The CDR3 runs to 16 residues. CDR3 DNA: TGCGCCAGCAGCTTCATGACTAGCGGGGATTACAATGAGCAGTTCTTC. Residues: CASSFMTSGDYNEQFF.

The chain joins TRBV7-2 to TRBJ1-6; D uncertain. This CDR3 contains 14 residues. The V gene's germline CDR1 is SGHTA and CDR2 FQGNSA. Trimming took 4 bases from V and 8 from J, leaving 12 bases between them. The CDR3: CASSSGLMDSPLHF. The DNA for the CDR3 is TGTGCCAGCAGCTCGGGGTTAATGGATTCACCCCTCCACTTT. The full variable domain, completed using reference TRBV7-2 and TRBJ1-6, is GAGVSQSPSNKVTEKGKDVELRCDPISGHTALYWYRQSLGQGLEFLIYFQGNSAPDKSGLPSDRFSAERTGGSVSTLTIQRTQQEDSAVYLCASSSGLMDSPLHFGNGTRLTVT.

This CDR3 is CASSLGDRQFRETQYF. CDR3 nucleotide sequence: TGTGCCAGCAGCTTAGGAGACAGACAGTTCCGAGAGACCCAGTACTTC. The chain is built from TRBV7-6 and TRBJ2-5; maybe TRBD1 (5 bases). CDR3 length: 16 residues. Germline CDR1 is SGHVS and CDR2 is FNYEAQ. Trimming left V 1 base short and J 4 bases short, with 16 bases between.

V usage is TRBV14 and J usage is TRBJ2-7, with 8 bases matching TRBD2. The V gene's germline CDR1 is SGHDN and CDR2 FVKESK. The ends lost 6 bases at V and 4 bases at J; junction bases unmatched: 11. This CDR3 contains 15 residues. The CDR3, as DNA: TGTGCCAGCAGTTTTTCCGGGGGGGTAGCGTACGAGCAGTACTTC. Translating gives CASSFSGGVAYEQYF.

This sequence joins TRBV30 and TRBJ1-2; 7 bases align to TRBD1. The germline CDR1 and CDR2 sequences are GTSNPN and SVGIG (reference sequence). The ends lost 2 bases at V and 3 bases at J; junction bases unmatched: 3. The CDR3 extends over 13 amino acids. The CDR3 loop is CAWSRGQDYGYTF. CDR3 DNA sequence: TGTGCCTGGAGTAGAGGACAGGACTATGGCTACACCTTC.

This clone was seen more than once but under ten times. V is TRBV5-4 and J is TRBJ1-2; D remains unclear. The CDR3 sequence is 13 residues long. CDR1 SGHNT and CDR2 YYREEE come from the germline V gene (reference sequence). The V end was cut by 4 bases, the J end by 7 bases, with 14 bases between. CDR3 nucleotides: TGTGCCAGCAGCGCCTCCTGGCTCTCTGGCTACACCTTC. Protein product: CASSASWLSGYTF.

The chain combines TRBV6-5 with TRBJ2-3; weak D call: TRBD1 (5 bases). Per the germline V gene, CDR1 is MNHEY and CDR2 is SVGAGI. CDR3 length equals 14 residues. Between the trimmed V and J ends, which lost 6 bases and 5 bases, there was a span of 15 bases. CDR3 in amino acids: CASSLPGKKDTQYF. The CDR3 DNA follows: TGTGCCAGCAGCTTACCAGGGAAAAAAGATACGCAGTATTTT.

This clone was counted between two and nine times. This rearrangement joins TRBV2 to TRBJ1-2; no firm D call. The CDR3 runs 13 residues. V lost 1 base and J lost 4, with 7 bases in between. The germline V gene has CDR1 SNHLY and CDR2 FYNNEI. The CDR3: CASSEDKFYGYTF. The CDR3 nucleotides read TGTGCCAGCAGTGAAGACAAGTTCTATGGCTACACCTTC.

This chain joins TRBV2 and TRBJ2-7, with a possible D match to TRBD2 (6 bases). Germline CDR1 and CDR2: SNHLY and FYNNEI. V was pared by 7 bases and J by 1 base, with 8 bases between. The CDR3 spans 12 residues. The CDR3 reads CASKRVSYEQYF. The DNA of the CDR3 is TGTGCCAGCAAGCGGGTTTCCTACGAGCAGTACTTC.

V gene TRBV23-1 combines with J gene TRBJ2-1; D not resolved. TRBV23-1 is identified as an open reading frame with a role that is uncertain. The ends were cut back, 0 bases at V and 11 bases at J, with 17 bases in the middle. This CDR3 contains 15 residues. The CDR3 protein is CASSQSNGRKNQQFF. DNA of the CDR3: TGCGCCAGCAGTCAATCCAATGGCCGTAAAAACCAGCAGTTCTTC.

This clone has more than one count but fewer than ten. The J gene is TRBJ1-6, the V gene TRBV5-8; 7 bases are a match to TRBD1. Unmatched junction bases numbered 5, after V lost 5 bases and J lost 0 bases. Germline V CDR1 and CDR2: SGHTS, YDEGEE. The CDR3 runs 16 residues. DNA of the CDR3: TGTGCCAGCAGAGGGACAGAGAGCTCCTATAATTCACCCCTCCACTTT. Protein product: CASRGTESSYNSPLHF. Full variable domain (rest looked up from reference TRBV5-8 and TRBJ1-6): EAGVTQSPTHLIKTRGQQATLRCSPISGHTSVYWYQQALGLGLQFLLWYDEGEERNRGNFPPRFSGRQFPNYSSELNVNALELEDSALYLCASRGTESSYNSPLHFGNGTRLTVT.

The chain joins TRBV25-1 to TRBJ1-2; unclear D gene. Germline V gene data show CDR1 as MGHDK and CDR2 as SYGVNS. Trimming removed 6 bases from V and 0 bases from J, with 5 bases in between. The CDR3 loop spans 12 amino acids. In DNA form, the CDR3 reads TGTGCCAGCAGAGAGTCTAACTATGGCTACACCTTC. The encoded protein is CASRESNYGYTF.

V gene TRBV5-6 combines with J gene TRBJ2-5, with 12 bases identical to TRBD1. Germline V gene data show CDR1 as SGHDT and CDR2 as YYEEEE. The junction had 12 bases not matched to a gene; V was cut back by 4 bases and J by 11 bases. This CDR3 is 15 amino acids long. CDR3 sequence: CASSGPGQGAEEQYF. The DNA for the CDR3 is TGTGCCAGCAGCGGACCGGGACAGGGGGCGGAGGAGCAGTACTTC.

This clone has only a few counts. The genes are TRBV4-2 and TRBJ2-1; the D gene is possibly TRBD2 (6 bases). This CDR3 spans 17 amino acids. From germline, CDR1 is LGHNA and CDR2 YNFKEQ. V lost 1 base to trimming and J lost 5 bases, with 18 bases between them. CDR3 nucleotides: TGTGCCAGCAGCCAAGTAATAGCGGATATCCTGAACAATGAGCAGTTCTTC. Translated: CASSQVIADILNNEQFF.

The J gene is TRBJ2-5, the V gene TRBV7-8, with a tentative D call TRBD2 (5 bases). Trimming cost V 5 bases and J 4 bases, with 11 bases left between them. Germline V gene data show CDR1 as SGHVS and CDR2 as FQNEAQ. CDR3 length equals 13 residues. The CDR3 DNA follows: TGTGCCAGCAGCCGGGGAGAGAGAGAGACCCAGTACTTC. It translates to CASSRGERETQYF.